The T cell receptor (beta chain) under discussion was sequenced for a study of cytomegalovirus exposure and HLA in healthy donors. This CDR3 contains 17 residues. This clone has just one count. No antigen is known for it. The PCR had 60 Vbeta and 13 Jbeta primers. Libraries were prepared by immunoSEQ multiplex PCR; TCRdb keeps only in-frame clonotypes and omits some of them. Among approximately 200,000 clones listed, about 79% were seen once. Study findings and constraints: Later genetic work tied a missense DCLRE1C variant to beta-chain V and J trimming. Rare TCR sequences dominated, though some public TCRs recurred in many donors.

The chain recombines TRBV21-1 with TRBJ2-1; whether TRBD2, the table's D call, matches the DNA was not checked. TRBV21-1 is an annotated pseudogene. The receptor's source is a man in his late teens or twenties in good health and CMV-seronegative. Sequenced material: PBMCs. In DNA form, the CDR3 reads TGTGCCAGCAGCAGCTCCTTTCTAGCGGCCACCGGGCATGAGCAGTTCTTC. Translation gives CASSSSFLAATGHEQFF.